This TCR beta chain emerged from a study of cytomegalovirus exposure and HLA in healthy donors. Findings and limits, study-wide: Association with HLA alleles at 0.05 false discovery rate was found for approximately 18,000 TCR beta sequences in a later analysis. Likely technical artifact: a cluster of highly shared sequence variants.

Primers for the PCR totalled 60 Vbeta and 13 Jbeta. Method: immunoSEQ multiplex PCR; TCRdb's copy keeps in-frame clones and lacks some. The table has approximately 140,000 clones, 80% seen once. This clone has more than one count but fewer than ten. Its antigen is undetermined. V lost 0 bases and J lost 7, with 7 bases in between. This CDR3 has 12 amino acids. Looked up from germline, CDR1 is SQVTM and CDR2 is ANQGSEA. The donors gave bone marrow, and they were healthy. The material sequenced was PBMCs. This chain joins TRBV29-1 and TRBJ1-3, with D uncertain. The receptor's source is a middle-aged man in good health and CMV-seropositive. CDR3 protein: CSVEEERNTIYF. Written as DNA, the CDR3 is TGCAGCGTTGAAGAGGAGAGGAACACCATATATTTT.